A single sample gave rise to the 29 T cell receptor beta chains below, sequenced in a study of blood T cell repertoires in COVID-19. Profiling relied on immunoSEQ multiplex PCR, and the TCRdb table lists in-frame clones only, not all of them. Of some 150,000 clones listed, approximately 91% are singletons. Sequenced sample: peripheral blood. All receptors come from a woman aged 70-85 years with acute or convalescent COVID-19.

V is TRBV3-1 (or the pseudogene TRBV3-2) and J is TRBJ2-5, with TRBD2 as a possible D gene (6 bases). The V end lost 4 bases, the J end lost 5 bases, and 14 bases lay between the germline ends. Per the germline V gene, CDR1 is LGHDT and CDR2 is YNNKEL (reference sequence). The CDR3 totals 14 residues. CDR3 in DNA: TGTGCCAGCAGCCCGGTGGGGGGTTGGGAGACCCAGTACTTC. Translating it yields CASSPVGGWETQYF.

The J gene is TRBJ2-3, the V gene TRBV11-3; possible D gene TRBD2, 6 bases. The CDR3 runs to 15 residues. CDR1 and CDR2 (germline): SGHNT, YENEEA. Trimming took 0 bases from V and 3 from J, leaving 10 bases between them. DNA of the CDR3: TGTGCCAGCAGCTTAGACGGGGGATTGACAGATACGCAGTATTTT. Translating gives CASSLDGGLTDTQYF.

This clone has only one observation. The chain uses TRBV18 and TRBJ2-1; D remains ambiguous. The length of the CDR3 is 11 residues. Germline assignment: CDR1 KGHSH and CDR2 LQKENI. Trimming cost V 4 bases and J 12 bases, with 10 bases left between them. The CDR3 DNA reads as TGTGCCAGCTCACTCGAGTCCGTGCAGTTCTTC. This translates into CASSLESVQFF.

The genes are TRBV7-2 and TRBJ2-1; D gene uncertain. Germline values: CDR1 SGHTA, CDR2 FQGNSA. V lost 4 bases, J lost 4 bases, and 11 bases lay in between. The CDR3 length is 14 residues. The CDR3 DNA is TGTGCCAGCAGCTATCCAACAGCTTACAATGAGCAGTTCTTC. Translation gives CASSYPTAYNEQFF.

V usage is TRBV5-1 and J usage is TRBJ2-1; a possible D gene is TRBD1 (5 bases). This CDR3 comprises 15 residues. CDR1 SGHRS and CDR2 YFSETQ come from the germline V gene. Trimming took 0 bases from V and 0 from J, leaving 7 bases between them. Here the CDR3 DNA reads TGCGCCAGCAGCTTGGGGCAGGGCTCCTACAATGAGCAGTTCTTC. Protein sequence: CASSLGQGSYNEQFF.

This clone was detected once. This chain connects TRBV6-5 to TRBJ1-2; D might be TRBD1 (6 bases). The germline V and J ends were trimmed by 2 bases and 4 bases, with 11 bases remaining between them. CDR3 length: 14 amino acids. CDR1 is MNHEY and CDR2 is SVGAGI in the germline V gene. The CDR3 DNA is TGTGCCAGCAGTTACGTAGGACAGAGCTATGGCTACACCTTC. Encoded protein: CASSYVGQSYGYTF.

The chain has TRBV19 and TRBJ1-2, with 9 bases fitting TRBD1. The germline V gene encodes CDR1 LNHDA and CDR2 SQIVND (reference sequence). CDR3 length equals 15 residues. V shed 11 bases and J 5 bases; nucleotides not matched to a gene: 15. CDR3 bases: TGTGCCGCAGGGTATACCGGGACAGGGTGGTATGGCTACACCTTC. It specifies CAAGYTGTGWYGYTF. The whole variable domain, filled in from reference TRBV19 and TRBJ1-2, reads DGGITQSPKYLFRKEGQNVTLSCEQNLNHDAMYWYRQDPGQGLRLIYYSQIVNDFQKGDIAEGYSVSREKKESFPLTVTSAQKNPTAFYLCAAGYTGTGWYGYTFGSGTRLTVV.

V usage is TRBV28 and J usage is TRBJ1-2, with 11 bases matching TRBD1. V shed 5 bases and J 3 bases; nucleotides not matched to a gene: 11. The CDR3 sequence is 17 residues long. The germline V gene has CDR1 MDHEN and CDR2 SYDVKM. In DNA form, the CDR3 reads TGTGCCAGCAGTCAAGGACAGGGGGCGTCATCTTACTATGGCTACACCTTC. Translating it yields CASSQGQGASSYYGYTF.

CDR3 sequence: CASSPQQGYEQYV. The CDR3 DNA sequence: TGTGCCAGCTCACCACAACAGGGCTACGAGCAGTACGTC. The chain has TRBV18 and TRBJ2-7; D is perhaps TRBD1 (6 bases). V lost 1 base to trimming and J lost 3 bases, with 7 bases between them. The CDR3 runs 13 residues. Germline V gives CDR1 KGHSH, CDR2 LQKENI.

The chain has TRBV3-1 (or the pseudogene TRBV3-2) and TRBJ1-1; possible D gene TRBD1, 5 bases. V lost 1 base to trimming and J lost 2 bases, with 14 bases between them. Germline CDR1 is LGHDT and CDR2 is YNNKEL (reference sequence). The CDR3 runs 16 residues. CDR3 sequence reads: CASSQVGTGFNTEAFF. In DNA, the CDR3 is TGTGCCAGCAGCCAAGTGGGTACAGGCTTTAACACTGAAGCTTTCTTT.

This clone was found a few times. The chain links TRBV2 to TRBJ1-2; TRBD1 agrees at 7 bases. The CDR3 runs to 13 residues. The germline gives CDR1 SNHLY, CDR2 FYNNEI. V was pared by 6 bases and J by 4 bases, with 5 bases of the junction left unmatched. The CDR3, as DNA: TGTGCCAGCAGGCCACGACAGGGCTATGGCTACACCTTC. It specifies CASRPRQGYGYTF.

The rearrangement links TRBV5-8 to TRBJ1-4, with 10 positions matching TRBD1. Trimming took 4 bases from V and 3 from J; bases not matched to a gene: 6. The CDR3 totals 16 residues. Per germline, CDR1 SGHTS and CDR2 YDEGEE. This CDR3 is CASSRGTGVANEKLFF. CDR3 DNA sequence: TGTGCCAGCAGCAGAGGGACAGGGGTTGCTAATGAAAAACTGTTTTTT.

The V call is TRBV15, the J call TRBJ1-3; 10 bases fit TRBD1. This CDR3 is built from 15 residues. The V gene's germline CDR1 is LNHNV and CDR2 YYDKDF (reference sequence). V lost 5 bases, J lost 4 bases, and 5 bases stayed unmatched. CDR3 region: CATSARTGGGNTIYF. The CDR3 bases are TGTGCCACCAGCGCCAGGACAGGGGGGGGAAACACCATATATTTT.

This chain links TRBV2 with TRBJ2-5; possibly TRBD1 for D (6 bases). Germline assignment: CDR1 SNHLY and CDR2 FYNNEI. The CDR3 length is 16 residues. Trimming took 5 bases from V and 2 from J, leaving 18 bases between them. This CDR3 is CASSNIRVDRQETQYF. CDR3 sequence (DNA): TGTGCCAGCAGTAATATACGGGTCGACAGGCAAGAGACCCAGTACTTC.

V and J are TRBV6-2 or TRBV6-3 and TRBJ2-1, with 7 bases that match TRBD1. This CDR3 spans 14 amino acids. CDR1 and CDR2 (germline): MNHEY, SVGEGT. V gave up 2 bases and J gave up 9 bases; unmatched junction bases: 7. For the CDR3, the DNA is TGTGCCAGCAGTTACGACGCAGGGGGAAGTGAGCAGTTCTTC. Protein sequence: CASSYDAGGSEQFF.

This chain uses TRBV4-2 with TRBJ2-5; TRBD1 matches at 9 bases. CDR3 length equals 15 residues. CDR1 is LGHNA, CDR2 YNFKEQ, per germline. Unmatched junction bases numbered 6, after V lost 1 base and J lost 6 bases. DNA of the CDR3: TGTGCCAGCAGCCAAGCCGGACAGGGGCTTAAGACCCAGTACTTC. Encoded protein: CASSQAGQGLKTQYF.

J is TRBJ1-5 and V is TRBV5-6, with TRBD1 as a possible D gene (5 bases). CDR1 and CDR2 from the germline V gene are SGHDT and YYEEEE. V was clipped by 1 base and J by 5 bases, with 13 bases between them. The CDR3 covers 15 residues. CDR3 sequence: CASSLRGSGYQPQHF. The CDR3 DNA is TGTGCCAGCAGCTTGAGGGGTTCAGGTTATCAGCCCCAGCATTTT.

The DNA for the CDR3 is TGCGCCAGCAGCCAAGATCGGTCAGGACTCAATCAGCCCCAGCATTTT. Amino acid sequence: CASSQDRSGLNQPQHF. The rearrangement links TRBV4-1 to TRBJ1-5; D is uncertain. The CDR3 length is 16 residues. V lost 0 bases, J lost 3 bases, and 12 bases lay in between. The germline V gene has CDR1 MGHRA and CDR2 YSYEKL.

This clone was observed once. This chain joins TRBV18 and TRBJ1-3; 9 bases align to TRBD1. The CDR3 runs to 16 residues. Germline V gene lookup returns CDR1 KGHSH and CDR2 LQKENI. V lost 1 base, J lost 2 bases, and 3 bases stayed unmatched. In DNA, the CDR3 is TGTGCCAGCTCACCACTGGACAGGGGAGCTGGAAACACCATATATTTT. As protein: CASSPLDRGAGNTIYF.

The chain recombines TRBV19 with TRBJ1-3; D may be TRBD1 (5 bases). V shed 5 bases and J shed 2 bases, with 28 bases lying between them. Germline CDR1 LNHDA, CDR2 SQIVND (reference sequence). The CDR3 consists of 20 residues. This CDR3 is CASSPGGARRPLSAGNTIYF. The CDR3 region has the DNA TGTGCCAGTAGTCCAGGCGGGGCTCGCCGGCCCCTCTCCGCTGGAAACACCATATATTTT. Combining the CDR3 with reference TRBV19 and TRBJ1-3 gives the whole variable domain DGGITQSPKYLFRKEGQNVTLSCEQNLNHDAMYWYRQDPGQGLRLIYYSQIVNDFQKGDIAEGYSVSREKKESFPLTVTSAQKNPTAFYLCASSPGGARRPLSAGNTIYFGEGSWLTVV.

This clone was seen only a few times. The DNA for the CDR3 is TGTGCCAGTAGTATAACCCACGCTCAACAGGGTCCCTCTGGAAACACCATATATTTT. Protein: CASSITHAQQGPSGNTIYF. The genes are TRBV19 and TRBJ1-3; D possibly corresponds to TRBD1 (6 bases). The V and J ends lost 2 bases and 0 bases respectively, with 20 bases between them. The length of the CDR3 is 19 residues. Germline assignment: CDR1 LNHDA and CDR2 SQIVND (reference sequence). The full variable domain, completed using reference TRBV19 and TRBJ1-3, is DGGITQSPKYLFRKEGQNVTLSCEQNLNHDAMYWYRQDPGQGLRLIYYSQIVNDFQKGDIAEGYSVSREKKESFPLTVTSAQKNPTAFYLCASSITHAQQGPSGNTIYFGEGSWLTVV.

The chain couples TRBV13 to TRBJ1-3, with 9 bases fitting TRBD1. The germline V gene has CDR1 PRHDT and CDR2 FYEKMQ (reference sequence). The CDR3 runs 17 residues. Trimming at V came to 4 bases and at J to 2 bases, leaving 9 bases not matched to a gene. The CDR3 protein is CASSSSGQGKAGNTIYF. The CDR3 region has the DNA TGTGCCAGCAGCTCTTCGGGACAGGGCAAGGCTGGAAACACCATATATTTT.

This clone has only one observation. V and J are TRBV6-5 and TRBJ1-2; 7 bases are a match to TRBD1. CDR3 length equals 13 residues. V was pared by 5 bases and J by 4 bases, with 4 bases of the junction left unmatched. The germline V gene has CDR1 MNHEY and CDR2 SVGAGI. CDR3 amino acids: CASSKGQTYGYTF. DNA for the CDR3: TGTGCCAGCAGTAAGGGACAGACCTATGGCTACACCTTC.

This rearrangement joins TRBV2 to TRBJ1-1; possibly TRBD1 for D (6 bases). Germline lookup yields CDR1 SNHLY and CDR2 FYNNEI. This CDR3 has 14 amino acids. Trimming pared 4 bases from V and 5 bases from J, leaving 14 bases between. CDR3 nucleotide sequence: TGTGCCAGCAGTGTTGCCAGGGGAAGGACTGAAGCTTTCTTT. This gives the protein CASSVARGRTEAFF.

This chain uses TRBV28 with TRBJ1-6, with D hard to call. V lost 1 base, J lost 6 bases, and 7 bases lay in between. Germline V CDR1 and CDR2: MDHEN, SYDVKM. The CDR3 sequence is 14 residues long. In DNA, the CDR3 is TGTGCCAGCAGTTTATTCTCGGTTAATTCACCCCTCCACTTT. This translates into CASSLFSVNSPLHF.

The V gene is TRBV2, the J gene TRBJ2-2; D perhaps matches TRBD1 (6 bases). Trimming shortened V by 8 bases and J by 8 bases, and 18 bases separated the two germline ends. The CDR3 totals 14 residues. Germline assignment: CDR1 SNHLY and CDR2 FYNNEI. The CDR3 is CASGASRGRGELFF. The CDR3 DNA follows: TGTGCCAGCGGGGCGAGCAGGGGAAGAGGGGAGCTGTTTTTT.

The CDR3 is CASSQDSTDWTDTQYF. As DNA, the CDR3 is TGTGCCAGCAGCCAAGATTCGACCGACTGGACAGATACGCAGTATTTT. The gene calls are TRBV4-2 and TRBJ2-3; no clear D gene. This CDR3 is 16 amino acids long. CDR1 and CDR2 from the germline V gene are LGHNA and YNFKEQ. Deletions cut 0 bases from V and 3 bases from J, with 13 bases between.

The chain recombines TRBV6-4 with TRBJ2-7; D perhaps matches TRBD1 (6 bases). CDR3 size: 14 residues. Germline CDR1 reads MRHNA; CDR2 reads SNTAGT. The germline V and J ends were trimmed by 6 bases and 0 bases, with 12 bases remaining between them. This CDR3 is CASSHRVDSYEQYF. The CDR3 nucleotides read TGTGCCAGCAGCCACAGGGTAGACTCCTACGAGCAGTACTTC.

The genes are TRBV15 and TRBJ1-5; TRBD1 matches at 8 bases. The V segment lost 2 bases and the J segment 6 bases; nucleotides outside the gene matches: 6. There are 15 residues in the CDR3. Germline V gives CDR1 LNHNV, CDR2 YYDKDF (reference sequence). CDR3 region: CATSRRQGIRQPQHF. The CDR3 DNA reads TGTGCCACCAGCAGAAGACAGGGGATTCGTCAGCCCCAGCATTTT.